This T cell receptor (beta chain) was recovered during a study of brain T cells in children with intractable seizures. Overall study findings and caveats: Pre- and post-surgery blood differed in depth, so pre-surgery absences may be undersampling.

There are 18 residues in the CDR3. V was pared by 3 bases and J by 1 base, with 21 bases between. CDR1 and CDR2 from the germline V gene are MDHEN and SYDVKM. Of note for this clone: What it recognizes is unknown.

Some clones are missing from TCRdb's copy, which holds only in-frame ones; the method was immunoSEQ multiplex PCR. This sample carries about 80,000 clones, about 93% of them seen once, and the ten largest clones take around 22%. The rearrangement joins TRBV28 to TRBJ1-1, with D possibly TRBD1 on 6 matching bases. The clonotype originates from a girl aged 2 to 10 with Rasmussen encephalitis and intractable seizures. Source: peripheral blood, taken at surgery. CDR3 in amino acids: CASSFSKQGIEKNTEAFF. The CDR3 DNA follows: TGTGCCAGCAGTTTCTCTAAACAGGGAATAGAAAAGAACACTGAAGCTTTCTTT.